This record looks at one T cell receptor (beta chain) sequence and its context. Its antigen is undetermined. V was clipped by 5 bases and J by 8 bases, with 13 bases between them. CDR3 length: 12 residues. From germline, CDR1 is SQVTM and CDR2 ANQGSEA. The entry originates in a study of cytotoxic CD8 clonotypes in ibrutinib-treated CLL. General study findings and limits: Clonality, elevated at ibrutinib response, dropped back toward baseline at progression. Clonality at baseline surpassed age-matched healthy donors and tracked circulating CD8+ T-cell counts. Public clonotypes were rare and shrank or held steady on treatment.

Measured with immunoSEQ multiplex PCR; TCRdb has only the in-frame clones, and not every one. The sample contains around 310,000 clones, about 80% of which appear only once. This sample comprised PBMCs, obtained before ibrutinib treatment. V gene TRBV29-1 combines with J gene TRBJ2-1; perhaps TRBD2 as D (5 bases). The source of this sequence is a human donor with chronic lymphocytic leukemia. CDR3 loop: CSVPGILDEQFF. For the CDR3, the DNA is TGCAGCGTTCCCGGGATTCTGGATGAGCAGTTCTTC.